This T cell receptor (beta chain) was identified in a study of molecular identifiers for immune sequencing clone quantification. Study outcomes and limitations: Spiked Jurkat TCR RNA equivalent to one cell was reportedly detectable in about a million naive cells. Clones that exceeded 20 RNA copies held over 97% of effector molecules, yet under 1% in naive cells.

Each CDR3 protein is one row after TCRdb ran MiXCR on the PCR reads. The data hold a few hundred thousand distinct CDR3 sequences, with 24% observed a single time. The authors gated naive CD8 T cells as CD8+CD4-CCR7+CD45RA+ for sorting. A word on this clonotype: Its specificity is not known. It may be a read error: a sequence one base away is much more abundant.

Source material: naive CD8+ T cells from blood, with Jurkat cell RNA spiked in. Specified subset: FACS-sorted CD8+CD4-CCR7+CD45RA+ naive T cells. The origin of this receptor is a human donor in good health. Some libraries in this study had Jurkat cell RNA spiked in.

CDR3 loop: CAGNQPPHF. As DNA, the CDR3 is TGTGCCGGCAATCAGCCCCCGCATTTT. This sequence joins TRBV7-3 and TRBJ1-5; D gene uncertain. The CDR3 has 9 amino acids. Germline CDR1 and CDR2: SGHTA and FQGTGA.